This TCR beta chain was obtained from a study of blood T cell repertoires in COVID-19. Sequenced by immunoSEQ multiplex PCR; TCRdb stores in-frame clones only, minus some. The data show about 180,000 clones, 75% to 90% seen once. V lost 0 bases, J lost 0 bases, and 12 bases stayed unmatched. The germline gives CDR1 SGHRS, CDR2 YFSETQ. The CDR3 length is 19 residues. The TCR originated in a human donor with active or convalescent COVID-19. The donor label of this sample is uncertain. The chain is built from TRBV5-1 and TRBJ2-3; 8 bases are a match to TRBD2. Specimen: peripheral blood. CDR3 nucleotide sequence: TGCGCCAGCAGCTTGGGAAATCCCTTTTTAGCGGGAAGCACAGATACGCAGTATTTT. This sequence encodes CASSLGNPFLAGSTDTQYF.